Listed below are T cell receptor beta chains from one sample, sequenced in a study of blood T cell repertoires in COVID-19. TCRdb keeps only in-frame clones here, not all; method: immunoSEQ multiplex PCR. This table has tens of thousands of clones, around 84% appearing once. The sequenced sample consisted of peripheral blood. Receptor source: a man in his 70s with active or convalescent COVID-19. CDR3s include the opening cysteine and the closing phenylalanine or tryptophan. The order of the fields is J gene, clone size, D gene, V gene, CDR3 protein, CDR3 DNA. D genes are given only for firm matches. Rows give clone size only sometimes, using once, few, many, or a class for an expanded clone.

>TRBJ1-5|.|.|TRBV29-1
CSVVEWFSNQPQHF
TGCAGCGTTGTGGAGTGGTTTAGCAATCAGCCCCAGCATTTT
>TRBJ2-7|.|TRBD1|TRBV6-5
CASSYNRDRAAYEQYF
TGTGCCAGCAGTTACAATCGGGACAGGGCCGCCTACGAGCAGTACTTC
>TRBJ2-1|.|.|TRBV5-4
CASTPAASNRYNEQFF
TGTGCCAGCACCCCGGCCGCTAGCAATCGCTACAATGAGCAGTTCTTC
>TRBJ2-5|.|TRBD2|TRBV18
CASSPASGRLETQYF
TGTGCCAGCTCACCAGCTAGCGGGAGGTTAGAGACCCAGTACTTC
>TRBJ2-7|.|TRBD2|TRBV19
CASSMRDAGVGEQYF
TGTGCCAGTAGTATGCGTGATGCGGGAGTCGGCGAGCAGTACTTC
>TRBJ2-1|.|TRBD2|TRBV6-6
CASSFPGLEYNEQFF
TGTGCCAGCAGTTTTCCGGGACTAGAGTACAATGAGCAGTTCTTC
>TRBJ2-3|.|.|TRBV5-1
CASSFSQDTQYF
TGCGCCAGCAGCTTTAGTCAAGATACGCAGTATTTT
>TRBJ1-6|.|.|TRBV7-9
CASSTTTGTSSPLHF
TGTGCCAGCAGCACTACAACCGGGACATCCTCACCCCTCCACTTT
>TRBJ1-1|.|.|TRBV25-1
CASSEIVGAGNTEAFF
TGTGCCAGCAGTGAAATTGTGGGGGCCGGGAACACTGAAGCTTTCTTT
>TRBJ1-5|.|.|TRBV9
CASSVGQGGQPQHF
TGTGCCAGCAGCGTAGGGCAGGGCGGTCAGCCCCAGCATTTT
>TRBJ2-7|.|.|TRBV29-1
CSVLRAYEQYF
TGCAGCGTCCTTCGGGCCTACGAGCAGTACTTC
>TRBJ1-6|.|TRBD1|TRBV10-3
CAISGGQGENSPLHF
TGTGCCATCAGTGGAGGACAGGGGGAGAATTCACCCCTCCACTTT
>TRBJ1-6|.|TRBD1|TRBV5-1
CASSLQGSGNSPLHF
TGCGCCAGCAGCTTACAGGGGTCGGGTAATTCACCCCTCCACTTT
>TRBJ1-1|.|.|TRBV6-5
CASSPFTESHKAFF
TGTGCCAGCAGTCCCTTTACAGAATCTCACAAAGCTTTCTTT
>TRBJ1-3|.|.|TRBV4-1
CASSQDRSQSGNTIYF
TGCGCCAGCAGCCAAGATAGAAGCCAATCTGGAAACACCATATATTTT
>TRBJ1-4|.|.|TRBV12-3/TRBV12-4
CASSLPPDEKLFF
TGTGCCAGCAGTCTCCCCCCGGATGAAAAACTGTTTTTT
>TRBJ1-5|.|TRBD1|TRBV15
CATSEDRGQGQPQHF
TGTGCCACCAGTGAAGACAGGGGGCAGGGTCAGCCCCAGCATTTT
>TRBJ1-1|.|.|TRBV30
CAWSVGPQVTEAFF
TGTGCCTGGAGTGTAGGTCCGCAGGTGACTGAAGCTTTCTTT
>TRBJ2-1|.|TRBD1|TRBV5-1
CASRRNRGSGYNEQFF
TGCGCCAGCAGACGAAACAGGGGTTCGGGCTACAATGAGCAGTTCTTC
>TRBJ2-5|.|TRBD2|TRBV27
CASSQGLAGSETQYF
TGTGCCAGCAGTCAGGGACTAGCGGGAAGTGAGACCCAGTACTTC
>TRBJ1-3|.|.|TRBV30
CAWNRPDSSGNTIYF
TGTGCCTGGAACCGCCCGGACAGCTCTGGAAACACCATATATTTT
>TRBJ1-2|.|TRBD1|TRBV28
CASSSGQAFYGYTF
TGTGCCAGCAGTTCTGGACAGGCATTCTATGGCTACACCTTC
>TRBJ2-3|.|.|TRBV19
CASKRVGADTQYF
TGTGCCAGTAAACGGGTCGGCGCGGATACGCAGTATTTT
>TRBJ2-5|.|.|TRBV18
CASSPGGGRETQYF
TGTGCCAGCTCACCAGGGGGGGGCCGAGAGACCCAGTACTTC
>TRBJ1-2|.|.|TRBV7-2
CASSLAGPLSGYTF
TGTGCCAGCAGCTTAGCGGGCCCCCTCTCCGGCTACACCTTC
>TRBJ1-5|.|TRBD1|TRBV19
CASRRTGDWQPQHF
TGTGCCAGTAGGCGGACAGGGGACTGGCAGCCCCAGCATTTT
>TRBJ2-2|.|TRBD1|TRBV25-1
CASSELDREAGELFF
TGTGCCAGCAGTGAATTGGACAGGGAGGCCGGGGAGCTGTTTTTT
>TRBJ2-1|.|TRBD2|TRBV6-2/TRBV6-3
CASSGRPTSGGYNEQFF
TGTGCCAGCAGTGGAAGACCCACTAGCGGAGGATACAATGAGCAGTTCTTC
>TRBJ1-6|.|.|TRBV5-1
CASSLGWSGSSYNSPLHF
TGCGCCAGCAGCTTGGGGTGGTCGGGGAGCTCCTATAATTCACCCCTCCACTTT
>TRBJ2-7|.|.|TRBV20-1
CSVNSGHEQYF
TGCAGTGTTAACAGTGGCCACGAGCAGTACTTC
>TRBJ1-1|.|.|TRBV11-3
CASSGMNTEAFF
TGTGCCAGCTCAGGGATGAACACTGAAGCTTTCTTT
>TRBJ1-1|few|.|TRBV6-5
CASSPRDRGNTEAFF
TGTGCCAGCAGTCCCCGGGATCGAGGGAACACTGAAGCTTTCTTT
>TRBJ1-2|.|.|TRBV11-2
CASSPPNYGYTF
TGTGCCAGCAGCCCCCCAAACTATGGCTACACCTTC
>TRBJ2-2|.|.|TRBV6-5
CASRAPAGELFF
TGTGCCAGCAGGGCCCCAGCCGGGGAGCTGTTTTTT
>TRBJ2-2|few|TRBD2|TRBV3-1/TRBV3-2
CASSRASGRRAGELFF
TGTGCCAGCAGCCGGGCTAGCGGTAGAAGGGCCGGGGAGCTGTTTTTT
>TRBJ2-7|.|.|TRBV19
CASSIERGSHEQYF
TGTGCCAGTAGTATAGAAAGGGGTAGTCACGAGCAGTACTTC
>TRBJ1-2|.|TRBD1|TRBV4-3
CASSLGTGLSYGYTF
TGCGCCAGCAGCCTTGGGACAGGCCTGTCCTATGGCTACACCTTC
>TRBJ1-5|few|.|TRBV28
CASSLGQYSNQPQHF
TGTGCCAGCAGCCTAGGACAATATAGCAATCAGCCCCAGCATTTT
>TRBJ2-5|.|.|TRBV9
CASSVGYQETQYF
TGTGCCAGCAGCGTAGGCTATCAAGAGACCCAGTACTTC
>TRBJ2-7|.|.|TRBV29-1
CSVQPGSGIYEQYF
TGCAGCGTTCAACCGGGATCCGGAATCTACGAGCAGTACTTC
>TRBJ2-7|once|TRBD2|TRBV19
CASSRRTSVNRGEQYF
TGTGCCAGTAGTAGGAGGACTAGCGTGAATAGGGGCGAGCAGTACTTC